This TCR beta chain was retrieved from a study of shared clonotypes between healthy human individuals. Notes on the study in general: Compared with memory subsets, naive subsets generally had larger estimated richness.

Donors, healthy HIV-negative adults, lacked recent acute infections or vaccinations. Adult Caucasians living in Nashville, Tennessee made up all of the donors. This CDR3 has 14 residues. Germline V gene data show CDR1 as SNHLY and CDR2 as FYNNEI. V lost 6 bases, J lost 7 bases, and 10 bases stayed unmatched. Using immunoSEQ multiplex PCR, the repertoire was profiled, and TCRdb retains in-frame clones only, with some absent. Of around 980,000 clones in the sample, around three quarters are singletons; the top ten hold 0.6% to 0.7%. In regard to this clone: What it binds is unknown. The sample carries other DNA sequences with the same CDR3.

The specimen was memory CD4+ T cells from PBMCs. Subset in this sample: CD45RA-negative fraction. The chain combines TRBV2 with TRBJ2-7, with 9 bases aligning to TRBD2. The TCR originated in a young man in good health. Some clones in this sample may be carry-over from other donors' samples. The DNA of the CDR3 is TGTGCCAGCAGCGGGGGCGGGAGGGTCCTTGAGCAGTACTTC. Amino acid sequence: CASSGGGRVLEQYF. Full variable domain (remainder filled in from reference TRBV2 and TRBJ2-7): EPEVTQTPSHQVTQMGQEVILRCVPISNHLYFYWYRQILGQKVEFLVSFYNNEISEKSEIFDDQFSVERPDGSNFTLKIRSTKLEDSAMYFCASSGGGRVLEQYFGPGTRLTVT.